This record covers a single T cell receptor beta chain. The CDR3 consists of 16 residues. The junction had 8 bases not matched to a gene; V was cut back by 4 bases and J by 4 bases. CDR1 and CDR2 (germline): SGHTA, FQGNSA. This sample is drawn from a study of OX40 agonist ivuxolimab in advanced cancers. Data came from immunoSEQ multiplex PCR; TCRdb stores just in-frame clones and leaves some out. The sample lists about 69,000 clones; about 90% were seen once. The source of this sequence is an adult with an advanced solid tumor such as melanoma, head and neck, liver or kidney cancer. V and J are TRBV7-2 and TRBJ2-5; 11 bases are a match to TRBD1. The sequencing used CD4+ or CD8+ T cells sorted from blood, collected in a trial of the OX40 agonist ivuxolimab. The CDR3, as DNA: TGTGCCAGCAGCTCGGGGGGACAGGGGGTAAGAGAGACCCAGTACTTC. It yields the protein CASSSGGQGVRETQYF.